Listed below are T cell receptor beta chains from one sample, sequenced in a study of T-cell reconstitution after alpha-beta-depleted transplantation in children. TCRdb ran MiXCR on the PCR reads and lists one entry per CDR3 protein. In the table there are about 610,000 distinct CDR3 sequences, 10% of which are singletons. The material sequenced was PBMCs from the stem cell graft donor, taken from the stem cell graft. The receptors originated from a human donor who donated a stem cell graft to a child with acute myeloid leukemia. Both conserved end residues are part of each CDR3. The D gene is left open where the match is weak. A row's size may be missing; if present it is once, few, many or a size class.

cdr3_nt: TGTGCCAGTAGTACCCAGACAGGGCGAAGGGAAGAGCAGTACTTC
cdr3_aa: CASSTQTGRREEQYF
v_call: TRBV19
j_call: TRBJ2-7
clone_size: few
d_call: TRBD1

cdr3_nt: TGCGCCAGCAGAAGGACAGGGACAATAGCTGAAGCTTTCTTT
cdr3_aa: CASRRTGTIAEAFF
v_call: TRBV5-1
j_call: TRBJ1-1
clone_size: many
d_call: TRBD1

cdr3_nt: TGTGCCAGCGCCGGGACAGGGCTTACGACTGAAGCTTTCTTT
cdr3_aa: CASAGTGLTTEAFF
v_call: TRBV28
j_call: TRBJ1-1
clone_size: many
d_call: TRBD1

cdr3_nt: TGTGCCAGCAGCCCCCCCCGGGGGCTAGCGGGAGGACCAACCTACGAGCAGTACTTC
cdr3_aa: CASSPPRGLAGGPTYEQYF
v_call: TRBV11-2
j_call: TRBJ2-7
clone_size: .
d_call: TRBD2

cdr3_nt: TGTGCCAGCAGCTTCGGACAGGCCGCCACCGGGCGGTACTTC
cdr3_aa: CASSFGQAATGRYF
v_call: TRBV5-4
j_call: TRBJ2-7
clone_size: .
d_call: TRBD1

cdr3_nt: TGTGCCAGCAGCTTAGCGGGAGGGAAAGATACGCAGTATTTT
cdr3_aa: CASSLAGGKDTQYF
v_call: TRBV7-8
j_call: TRBJ2-3
clone_size: few
d_call: TRBD2

cdr3_nt: TGTGCCAGCCGGCCAGCGGGAGAGGGCTCCGAGCAGTACTTC
cdr3_aa: CASRPAGEGSEQYF
v_call: TRBV25-1
j_call: TRBJ2-7
clone_size: few
d_call: TRBD2

cdr3_nt: TGTGCCAGCAGTAGCCTCGGGACTAGGGGTTTGGGATCCTACGAGCAGTACTTC
cdr3_aa: CASSSLGTRGLGSYEQYF
v_call: TRBV6-2/TRBV6-3
j_call: TRBJ2-7
clone_size: few
d_call: TRBD2

cdr3_nt: TGCGCCAGCAGCTTGGACGAGGGATCAGGGACCCAGTACTTC
cdr3_aa: CASSLDEGSGTQYF
v_call: TRBV5-1
j_call: TRBJ2-5
clone_size: .
d_call: .

cdr3_nt: TGTGCCACCAGCAGAGATATTGGCGCAGATACGCAGTATTTT
cdr3_aa: CATSRDIGADTQYF
v_call: TRBV15
j_call: TRBJ2-3
clone_size: many
d_call: .

cdr3_nt: TGTGCCAGCAGTTACTCTTGGCTGGAAGAGACCCAGTACTTC
cdr3_aa: CASSYSWLEETQYF
v_call: TRBV6-5
j_call: TRBJ2-5
clone_size: many
d_call: .

cdr3_nt: TGCAGCGTTTACGACCCCGATCCACCTTACGAGCAGTACTTC
cdr3_aa: CSVYDPDPPYEQYF
v_call: TRBV29-1
j_call: TRBJ2-7
clone_size: few
d_call: .

cdr3_nt: TGTGCCATCAGTGGGGCAGCGGGAGAGGGCACCGGGGAGCTGTTTTTT
cdr3_aa: CAISGAAGEGTGELFF
v_call: TRBV10-3
j_call: TRBJ2-2
clone_size: .
d_call: TRBD2

cdr3_nt: TGTGCCAGCAGCCCCAGACAGGGGATCACTGAAGCTTTCTTT
cdr3_aa: CASSPRQGITEAFF
v_call: TRBV7-2
j_call: TRBJ1-1
clone_size: few
d_call: TRBD1

cdr3_nt: TGTGCCAGCAGAGGAGGTAGGGAAGGGGGAAACTATGGCTACACCTTC
cdr3_aa: CASRGGREGGNYGYTF
v_call: TRBV28
j_call: TRBJ1-2
clone_size: few
d_call: .

cdr3_nt: TGTGCCATCAGTGAGTCGAACGCGGTCCCCTACGAGCAGTACTTC
cdr3_aa: CAISESNAVPYEQYF
v_call: TRBV10-3
j_call: TRBJ2-7
clone_size: .
d_call: .

cdr3_nt: TGCAGTGCTAGTACAGGCCCCTCGGCCGGGGAGCTGTTTTTT
cdr3_aa: CSASTGPSAGELFF
v_call: TRBV20-1
j_call: TRBJ2-2
clone_size: few
d_call: .

cdr3_nt: TGTGCCACCAGCAGAAGGGACAGGGTTTATGGCTACACCTTC
cdr3_aa: CATSRRDRVYGYTF
v_call: TRBV15
j_call: TRBJ1-2
clone_size: .
d_call: TRBD1

cdr3_nt: TGTGCCAGCAGCTCTCGAGGACTAGCAGGAGGGAATGAGCAGTTCTTC
cdr3_aa: CASSSRGLAGGNEQFF
v_call: TRBV7-3
j_call: TRBJ2-1
clone_size: many
d_call: TRBD2

cdr3_nt: TGTGCCAGCAGCGTAGCTCGTTCCATAGCGGGGAGAACAGATACGCAGTATTTT
cdr3_aa: CASSVARSIAGRTDTQYF
v_call: TRBV9
j_call: TRBJ2-3
clone_size: many
d_call: TRBD2

cdr3_nt: TGTGCCAGCAGTCCCGGGACACGGACCTACGAGCAGTACTTC
cdr3_aa: CASSPGTRTYEQYF
v_call: TRBV12-3/TRBV12-4
j_call: TRBJ2-7
clone_size: few
d_call: .

cdr3_nt: TGTGCCTTGCACAGGGTCGCCGCTGAAGCTTTCTTT
cdr3_aa: CALHRVAAEAFF
v_call: TRBV30
j_call: TRBJ1-1
clone_size: few
d_call: .

cdr3_nt: TGCGCCAGCAGCCAAGAGACAGGGGACTGGGCCAACGTCCTGACTTTC
cdr3_aa: CASSQETGDWANVLTF
v_call: TRBV4-3
j_call: TRBJ2-6
clone_size: few
d_call: TRBD1

cdr3_nt: TGTGCCAGCAGCCAAGATTTGCTAGCGGGACCCTACGAGCAGTACTTC
cdr3_aa: CASSQDLLAGPYEQYF
v_call: TRBV4-2
j_call: TRBJ2-7
clone_size: few
d_call: TRBD2

cdr3_nt: TGTGCCAGCAGCTTGAATGCGGCCTCCTACAATGAGCAGTTCTTC
cdr3_aa: CASSLNAASYNEQFF
v_call: TRBV11-2
j_call: TRBJ2-1
clone_size: .
d_call: .

cdr3_nt: TGTGCCAGCACCTCCGGGACTAGCGAATACAATGAGCAGTTCTTC
cdr3_aa: CASTSGTSEYNEQFF
v_call: TRBV7-2
j_call: TRBJ2-1
clone_size: few
d_call: TRBD2

cdr3_nt: TGCAGCGCTGTGGCAGGCGCGTCAGGCGAGCAGTACTTC
cdr3_aa: CSAVAGASGEQYF
v_call: TRBV29-1
j_call: TRBJ2-7
clone_size: many
d_call: .

cdr3_nt: TGCAGCGAAAGCTCCGGGACTCTGGGTGAGCAGTTCTTC
cdr3_aa: CSESSGTLGEQFF
v_call: TRBV29-1
j_call: TRBJ2-1
clone_size: few
d_call: .

cdr3_nt: TGCAGTGCTGGGCAGGGAGGGTCACCCCTCCACTTT
cdr3_aa: CSAGQGGSPLHF
v_call: TRBV20-1
j_call: TRBJ1-6
clone_size: .
d_call: .

cdr3_nt: TGTGCCAGCACTCTAGAGAGACCAACACGGACCGGGGAGCTGTTTTTT
cdr3_aa: CASTLERPTRTGELFF
v_call: TRBV12-3/TRBV12-4
j_call: TRBJ2-2
clone_size: few
d_call: .

cdr3_nt: TGTGCCAGCACCCCCAAGCAGGGCATAAGCTATGGCTACACCTTC
cdr3_aa: CASTPKQGISYGYTF
v_call: TRBV12-3/TRBV12-4
j_call: TRBJ1-2
clone_size: .
d_call: .

cdr3_nt: TGTGCCAGCAGCTCTGGCGTTGGGACCGGGGAGCTGTTTTTT
cdr3_aa: CASSSGVGTGELFF
v_call: TRBV7-2
j_call: TRBJ2-2
clone_size: .
d_call: .

cdr3_nt: TGCAGCGTGGGAGAGTCCGGGGAGCTGTTTTTT
cdr3_aa: CSVGESGELFF
v_call: TRBV29-1
j_call: TRBJ2-2
clone_size: few
d_call: .

cdr3_nt: TGTGCCAGCAGTATTAGCGGGTTGGGATCCGGGGAGCTGTTTTTT
cdr3_aa: CASSISGLGSGELFF
v_call: TRBV2
j_call: TRBJ2-2
clone_size: few
d_call: TRBD2

cdr3_nt: TGCAGTGCTAGAGGGAGTAGCGGGAGGGCCAGCAATGAGCAGTTCTTC
cdr3_aa: CSARGSSGRASNEQFF
v_call: TRBV20-1
j_call: TRBJ2-1
clone_size: few
d_call: TRBD2

cdr3_nt: TGTGCCAGCAGCGGCGGACTAGTCGTAACCGGGGAGCTGTTTTTT
cdr3_aa: CASSGGLVVTGELFF
v_call: TRBV9
j_call: TRBJ2-2
clone_size: many
d_call: TRBD2

cdr3_nt: TGTGCCAGCAGCAGACCCAGCTCCTACAATGAGCAGTTCTTC
cdr3_aa: CASSRPSSYNEQFF
v_call: TRBV27
j_call: TRBJ2-1
clone_size: many
d_call: .

cdr3_nt: TGTGCCAGCAGCCCAGGGCTCGGGACCCAGTACTTC
cdr3_aa: CASSPGLGTQYF
v_call: TRBV4-2
j_call: TRBJ2-5
clone_size: many
d_call: .

cdr3_nt: TGTGCCACCAGTGACCTCGGGACTAGCAATGAGCAGTTCTTC
cdr3_aa: CATSDLGTSNEQFF
v_call: TRBV24-1
j_call: TRBJ2-1
clone_size: few
d_call: TRBD2

cdr3_nt: TGTGCCAGCAAAGATCTAGCGCTAACCTACGAGCAGTACTTC
cdr3_aa: CASKDLALTYEQYF
v_call: TRBV28
j_call: TRBJ2-7
clone_size: few
d_call: .

cdr3_nt: TGTGCCAGCTCACCATTTCGGCAGGGAGGAAGGGAGACCCAGTACTTC
cdr3_aa: CASSPFRQGGRETQYF
v_call: TRBV18
j_call: TRBJ2-5
clone_size: .
d_call: .

cdr3_nt: TGTGCCAGCAGCTGGAAAGACGAGCAGTACTTC
cdr3_aa: CASSWKDEQYF
v_call: TRBV21-1
j_call: TRBJ2-7
clone_size: many
d_call: .

cdr3_nt: TGTGCCAGCAGCCCCGGGCTAGCGGGAGCCCCCCATTACAATGAGCAGTTCTTC
cdr3_aa: CASSPGLAGAPHYNEQFF
v_call: TRBV4-2
j_call: TRBJ2-1
clone_size: many
d_call: TRBD2

cdr3_nt: TGCGCCAGCAGCCCCCAGGGAGGAAACACTGAAGCTTTCTTT
cdr3_aa: CASSPQGGNTEAFF
v_call: TRBV5-1
j_call: TRBJ1-1
clone_size: .
d_call: .

cdr3_nt: TGTGCCAGCAGCTTAGGCCGACTAGCGGAAGAGACCCAGTACTTC
cdr3_aa: CASSLGRLAEETQYF
v_call: TRBV7-9
j_call: TRBJ2-5
clone_size: many
d_call: TRBD2